The entry below describes one TCR beta chain. Sequencing used immunoSEQ multiplex PCR; TCRdb keeps in-frame clones, though not all of them. The sample carries roughly 130,000 clones, 80% to 95% recorded once. The sample originates from a study of control samples from healthy donors and cancer patients. CDR1 and CDR2 (germline): MNHNY, SVGAGI (reference sequence). The CDR3 consists of 14 residues. Trimming took off 1 base at V and 6 bases at J, with 12 bases between the two ends. Sequenced sample: blood. The genes are TRBV6-6 and TRBJ1-1, with a weak D call TRBD1 (6 bases). The sequence was obtained from a man younger than 45 in good health. This chain's CDR3 is CASSYFQGLPEAFF. The DNA of the CDR3 is TGTGCCAGCAGTTACTTCCAGGGGCTCCCTGAAGCTTTCTTT.